Below, 10 T cell receptor beta chains from the same sample are listed, as sequenced in a study of blood T cell repertoires in COVID-19. Using immunoSEQ multiplex PCR, the repertoire was profiled, and TCRdb retains in-frame clones only, with some absent. The table includes 150,000 to 200,000 clones, about 81% detected once. The sequenced material came from peripheral blood. The receptors originated from a human donor in a cohort sampled during active COVID-19.

The chain uses TRBV5-1 and TRBJ2-1, with a weak D call TRBD1 (5 bases). The V gene lost 6 bases and the J gene lost 10 bases, with 23 bases spanning the gap. CDR1 and CDR2 from the germline V gene are SGHRS and YFSETQ. This CDR3 has 15 amino acids. The CDR3 spells CASTETDTRNAEQFF. The CDR3 bases are TGCGCCAGCACTGAAACGGACACTCGCAACGCCGAGCAGTTCTTC.

This chain connects TRBV7-2 to TRBJ2-2; TRBD2 aligns across 9 bases. J gave up 3 bases and V 2 bases, and 1 base lay outside the gene matches. The CDR3 contains 15 residues. Germline V gene lookup returns CDR1 SGHTA and CDR2 FQGNSA. The CDR3 DNA is TGTGCCAGCAGCTTACAGCGGGGGGACACCGGGGAGCTGTTTTTT. It encodes CASSLQRGDTGELFF.

The V gene is TRBV7-9, the J gene TRBJ2-3; TRBD1 agrees at 10 bases. Per the germline V gene, CDR1 is SEHNR and CDR2 is FQNEAQ (reference sequence). This CDR3 contains 16 residues. V lost 4 bases, J lost 4 bases, and 8 bases stayed unmatched. The CDR3 DNA reads TGTGCCAGCAGCTCCTTTGACAGGGGGCTGGCAGATACGCAGTATTTT. It encodes CASSSFDRGLADTQYF.

V is TRBV11-2 and J is TRBJ1-3; 12 bases fit TRBD1. From germline, CDR1 is SGHAT and CDR2 FQNNGV. The CDR3 extends over 16 amino acids. The J segment lost 4 bases and the V segment lost 4 bases, leaving 5 bases of the junction unmatched. The CDR3 DNA reads TGTGCCAGCAGCTCCTCCGGGACAGGGGGCGGAAACACCATATATTTT. Translating gives CASSSSGTGGGNTIYF.

The V call is TRBV18, the J call TRBJ1-5, with 10 bases that match TRBD1. V shed 6 bases, J shed 4 bases, and the junction held 12 bases outside the gene matches. Germline V gene data show CDR1 as KGHSH and CDR2 as LQKENI. CDR3 size: 17 residues. CDR3 in amino acids: CASSPARWDRGNQPQHF. For the CDR3, the DNA is TGTGCCAGCTCCCCCGCACGCTGGGACAGGGGAAATCAGCCCCAGCATTTT.

This sequence joins TRBV7-2 and TRBJ2-7, with 11 bases fitting TRBD2. With V trimmed by 9 bases and J by 1 base, 2 bases remained unmatched. Germline CDR1 is SGHTA and CDR2 is FQGNSA. The CDR3 is made up of 13 amino acids. For the CDR3, the DNA is TGTGCCAGTACTAGCGGGGGATCCTACGAGCAGTACTTC. Amino acid sequence: CASTSGGSYEQYF. The entire variable domain, with the rest obtained from reference TRBV7-2 and TRBJ2-7, is as follows: GAGVSQSPSNKVTEKGKDVELRCDPISGHTALYWYRQSLGQGLEFLIYFQGNSAPDKSGLPSDRFSAERTGGSVSTLTIQRTQQEDSAVYLCASTSGGSYEQYFGPGTRLTVT.

The V and J genes are TRBV5-4 and TRBJ2-3; D may be TRBD1 (6 bases). Trimming took off 6 bases at V and 3 bases at J, with 14 bases between the two ends. Germline assignment: CDR1 SGHNT and CDR2 YYREEE (reference sequence). The CDR3 covers 14 residues. The DNA for the CDR3 is TGTGCCAGCAAGGGGGAATTGCTTACAGATACGCAGTATTTT. Its protein is CASKGELLTDTQYF.

This chain links TRBV24-1 with TRBJ2-1; D is perhaps TRBD2 (5 bases). Trimming cost V 2 bases and J 6 bases, with 19 bases left between them. The CDR3 consists of 17 residues. Germline CDR1 reads KGHDR; CDR2 reads SFDVKD. CDR3 loop: CATSDSSREGSPNEQFF. The CDR3 nucleotides are TGTGCCACCAGTGATTCCTCTCGAGAGGGATCCCCCAATGAGCAGTTCTTC.

The chain uses TRBV12-3 or TRBV12-4 and TRBJ1-6; D gene unclear. This CDR3 region has 12 residues. The V gene lost 5 bases and the J gene lost 11 bases, with 10 bases spanning the gap. CDR3 in amino acids: CASSPPAAPLHF. For the CDR3, the DNA is TGTGCCAGCAGTCCTCCGGCGGCACCCCTCCACTTT.

This chain joins TRBV6-5 and TRBJ1-6; the D is unclear. Trimming pared 6 bases from V and 0 bases from J, leaving 9 bases between. Looked up from germline, CDR1 is MNHEY and CDR2 is SVGAGI. The length of the CDR3 is 15 residues. CDR3 sequence reads: CASSLRGSYNSPLHF. The CDR3 DNA reads as TGTGCCAGCAGCCTCCGGGGCTCCTATAATTCACCCCTCCACTTT.